Listed below are T cell receptor beta chains from one sample, sequenced in a study of radiation and T cells in renal cell carcinoma. Profiling relied on immunoSEQ multiplex PCR, and the TCRdb table lists in-frame clones only, not all of them. The data contain about 150,000 clones, 88% of them singletons. The specimen was blood, collected from a patient whose treatment included radiotherapy and nephrectomy. The receptor source for this set is an older woman with renal cell carcinoma. The CDR3 runs from the conserved cysteine through the conserved F or W. Each record gives: V gene, clone size, D gene, J gene, CDR3 protein, CDR3 DNA. A D gene is named only where the DNA matches it firmly. Clone sizes are given selectively: once, few, many, or a class where the clone is expanded.

TRBV5-1	.	.	TRBJ2-1	CASSRGSSYNEQFF	TGCGCCAGCAGCCGAGGAAGCTCCTACAATGAGCAGTTCTTC
TRBV5-4	.	.	TRBJ2-7	CASSIGRGSYEQYF	TGTGCCAGCAGCATTGGGCGGGGTTCATACGAGCAGTACTTC
TRBV7-9	few	.	TRBJ1-1	CAGAPQINTEAFF	TGTGCCGGGGCCCCCCAGATTAACACTGAAGCTTTCTTT
TRBV30	.	.	TRBJ2-1	CAWSVLRGLAYEQFF	TGTGCCTGGAGTGTACTTCGGGGGCTCGCGTATGAGCAGTTCTTC
TRBV4-3	.	.	TRBJ2-3	CASSQEPVTDTQYF	TGCGCCAGCAGCCAAGAGCCGGTCACAGATACGCAGTATTTT
TRBV7-9	.	.	TRBJ1-2	CASSLAGGVTSNYGYTF	TGTGCCAGCAGCTTAGCGGGGGGAGTAACCTCTAACTATGGCTACACCTTC
TRBV9	.	TRBD2	TRBJ2-1	CASSVAGGVSYNEQFF	TGTGCCAGCAGCGTAGCGGGGGGGGTTTCCTACAATGAGCAGTTCTTC
TRBV29-1	.	TRBD1	TRBJ1-6	CMRSTDRGNSPLHF	TGCATGCGTTCCACCGACAGGGGGAATTCACCCCTCCACTTT
TRBV5-4	.	.	TRBJ1-1	CASLKGLLDTEAFF	TGTGCCAGCCTCAAGGGACTGTTGGACACTGAAGCTTTCTTT
TRBV2	.	TRBD1	TRBJ1-6	CASRKGQGLRSPLHF	TGTGCCAGCAGAAAAGGACAGGGATTACGTTCACCCCTCCACTTT
TRBV2	few	TRBD2	TRBJ2-5	CASSEISGAPGETQYF	TGTGCCAGCAGTGAAATTAGCGGGGCCCCGGGGGAGACCCAGTACTTC
TRBV5-4	.	.	TRBJ2-1	CATVKGQSYNEQFF	TGTGCCACCGTAAAAGGACAGTCCTACAATGAGCAGTTCTTC
TRBV5-4	.	.	TRBJ2-2	CASSLAGRTGELFF	TGTGCCAGCAGCTTGGCCGGAAGGACCGGGGAGCTGTTTTTT
TRBV7-9	few	.	TRBJ1-2	CAGSEPDGYTF	TGTGCCGGGTCGGAGCCGGATGGCTACACCTTC
TRBV5-1	.	.	TRBJ1-1	CASSLATGVYTEAFF	TGCGCCAGCAGCTTGGCGACAGGAGTTTACACTGAAGCTTTCTTT
TRBV11-2	.	TRBD1	TRBJ2-7	CASSRQGAYEQYF	TGTGCCAGCAGCCGACAGGGGGCCTACGAGCAGTACTTC
TRBV4-2	.	.	TRBJ1-1	CASSLTGGSNTEAFF	TGTGCCAGCAGCCTGACCGGTGGATCGAACACTGAAGCTTTCTTT
TRBV28	.	.	TRBJ2-7	CASSNGFEGNEQYF	TGTGCCAGCAGTAATGGGTTTGAGGGGAACGAGCAGTACTTC
TRBV9	.	.	TRBJ2-5	CASSSSQGRETQYF	TGTGCCAGCAGCTCTAGTCAGGGCCGTGAGACCCAGTACTTC
TRBV5-1	.	TRBD1	TRBJ2-7	CASSNRGYEQYF	TGCGCCAGCAGCAACAGGGGCTACGAGCAGTACTTC
TRBV5-8	once	TRBD1	TRBJ2-2	CASRFRTGPNTGELFF	TGTGCCAGCAGGTTCCGGACAGGGCCGAACACCGGGGAGCTGTTTTTT
TRBV5-1	.	.	TRBJ1-2	CASSLNQGNYGYTF	TGCGCCAGCAGCTTGAATCAGGGGAACTATGGCTACACCTTC
TRBV7-8	.	.	TRBJ1-5	CASSLAVGRDGQPQHF	TGTGCCAGCAGCTTAGCGGTAGGCAGGGATGGTCAGCCCCAGCATTTT
TRBV5-1	.	TRBD1	TRBJ2-3	CASSLRQGKKDTQYF	TGCGCCAGCAGCTTGCGACAGGGTAAGAAAGATACGCAGTATTTT
TRBV6-1	.	TRBD2	TRBJ2-3	CASSESGGGTDTQYF	TGTGCCAGCAGTGAAAGCGGGGGCGGCACAGATACGCAGTATTTT
TRBV6-5	once	TRBD2	TRBJ2-7	CASRAGVYEQYF	TGTGCCAGCAGGGCGGGGGTGTACGAGCAGTACTTC
TRBV6-5	once	TRBD1	TRBJ2-7	CASSYSARGPYEQYF	TGTGCCAGCAGTTACTCGGCCAGGGGGCCTTACGAGCAGTACTTC
TRBV5-4	.	.	TRBJ2-3	CASSFLEAGTQYF	TGTGCCAGCAGCTTCCTTGAGGCAGGTACGCAGTATTTT
TRBV9	.	.	TRBJ1-2	CASSGGQMSGYTF	TGTGCCAGCAGCGGCGGACAGATGAGTGGCTACACCTTC
TRBV6-6	.	TRBD1	TRBJ2-7	CASSEGQVGFYEQYF	TGTGCCAGCAGTGAGGGACAGGTAGGATTCTACGAGCAGTACTTC
TRBV5-8	.	.	TRBJ1-4	CASSRDGNNEKLFF	TGTGCCAGCAGCCGGGACGGGAATAATGAAAAACTGTTTTTT
TRBV10-3	.	TRBD1	TRBJ2-3	CAISGQGTDTQYF	TGTGCCATCTCGGGACAGGGCACAGATACGCAGTATTTT
TRBV19	.	TRBD2	TRBJ2-1	CASSIPGLAGPRGFF	TGTGCCAGTAGTATTCCGGGACTAGCGGGCCCCCGGGGGTTCTTC
TRBV18	few	TRBD1	TRBJ1-1	CASSRGQGAIEAFF	TGTGCCAGCTCACGGGGACAGGGGGCTATTGAAGCTTTCTTT
TRBV6-1	once	.	TRBJ2-2	CASSALVTGELFF	TGTGCCAGCAGTGCCCTCGTTACCGGGGAGCTGTTTTTT
TRBV11-2	.	.	TRBJ2-3	CASSLELTDTQYF	TGTGCCAGCAGCTTAGAGTTAACAGATACGCAGTATTTT
TRBV19	few	.	TRBJ1-5	CASSPFDQPQHF	TGTGCCAGTAGTCCCTTTGACCAGCCCCAGCATTTT
TRBV7-3	.	TRBD1	TRBJ1-2	CASSFDRDYGYTF	TGTGCCAGCAGCTTCGACAGGGACTATGGCTACACCTTC
TRBV7-8	once	.	TRBJ1-2	CASTSLREGGYTF	TGTGCCAGCACCTCCTTAAGAGAGGGGGGCTACACCTTC
TRBV28	.	.	TRBJ2-2	CASSFYRGVAGELFF	TGTGCCAGCAGTTTTTATAGGGGCGTCGCCGGGGAGCTGTTTTTT
TRBV9	.	.	TRBJ2-7	CASSGSSRDRNYEQYF	TGTGCCAGCAGCGGTAGCTCTCGGGACCGGAACTACGAGCAGTACTTC
TRBV29-1	once	TRBD1	TRBJ2-3	CSVGTVGDTQYF	TGCAGCGTGGGGACAGTAGGGGATACGCAGTATTTT
TRBV18	.	TRBD1	TRBJ2-7	CASSRDRGIYEQYF	TGTGCCAGCTCACGAGACAGGGGAATCTACGAGCAGTACTTC
TRBV10-2	.	.	TRBJ2-3	CASSERSDTQYF	TGCGCCAGCAGTGAAAGGTCAGATACGCAGTATTTT
TRBV28	.	TRBD2	TRBJ2-1	CASSYSAAGANNEQFF	TGTGCCAGCAGTTATTCCGCAGCGGGAGCAAACAATGAGCAGTTCTTC
TRBV7-2	.	.	TRBJ1-1	CASSSQTATEAFF	TGTGCCAGCAGCTCTCAGACGGCAACTGAAGCTTTCTTT
TRBV5-4	.	.	TRBJ2-2	CASSFRSTNTGELFF	TGTGCCAGCAGCTTCAGGTCTACTAACACCGGGGAGCTGTTTTTT
TRBV5-1	.	.	TRBJ2-3	CASSLDPGAGTDTQYF	TGCGCCAGCAGCTTGGACCCGGGGGCCGGCACAGATACGCAGTATTTT
TRBV9	.	.	TRBJ1-1	CASSPLITGTEAFF	TGTGCCAGCAGCCCCCTCATCACAGGCACTGAAGCTTTCTTT
TRBV19	.	.	TRBJ2-5	CASRSGETQYF	TGTGCCAGTAGGTCGGGGGAGACCCAGTACTTC
TRBV7-2	.	TRBD1	TRBJ1-5	CASSLGQVIEPQHF	TGTGCCAGCAGCCTGGGACAGGTAATTGAGCCCCAGCATTTT